The 17 T cell receptor beta chains below come from one sample, sequenced in a study of naive and memory T cell subsets. The beta constant-region primer was an equimolar mix of two oligonucleotides covering TRBC1 and TRBC2. TCRdb re-derived calls from the UMI-ligation and nested PCR reads in MiXCR, one entry per CDR3 protein. The profile shows tens of thousands of distinct CDR3 sequences, around 6.5% of them singletons. The sample taken for sequencing was central memory CD4+ T cells from blood. The receptors were gathered from a human donor in good health.

The chain has TRBV12-3 or TRBV12-4 and TRBJ1-1, with D possibly TRBD1 on 6 matching bases. Trimming pared 6 bases from V and 4 bases from J, leaving 18 bases between. CDR3 length equals 15 residues. The CDR3 nucleotides are TGTGCCAGCAGAAGACAGGCTCTTGGGGGCACTGAAGCTTTCTTT. Its protein product is CASRRQALGGTEAFF.

This clonotype has more than one count but fewer than ten. V and J are TRBV20-1 and TRBJ2-1; D not certain. Deletions cut 7 bases from V and 8 bases from J, with 15 bases between. The CDR3 has 12 residues. CDR1 DFQATT and CDR2 SNEGSKA come from the germline V gene (reference sequence). The CDR3 region is CSGKLGKDEQFF. CDR3 in DNA: TGCAGTGGAAAGTTGGGGAAGGATGAGCAGTTCTTC.

The V and J genes are TRBV7-2 and TRBJ2-1; TRBD1 matches 7 bases. Germline CDR1 SGHTA, CDR2 FQGNSA. V lost 2 bases and J lost 2; bases outside the gene matches: 3. CDR3 length: 15 residues. The CDR3 bases are TGTGCCAGCAGCTTACAGGGGGAAACCTACAATGAGCAGTTCTTC. This sequence encodes CASSLQGETYNEQFF.

There are many counts of this clonotype. This rearrangement joins TRBV20-1 to TRBJ1-2; the D gene is possibly TRBD1 (6 bases). The V gene lost 6 bases and the J gene lost 5 bases, with 19 bases spanning the gap. The CDR3 contains 14 residues. Germline CDR1 and CDR2: DFQATT and SNEGSKA (reference sequence). This CDR3 reads CSAQGQGILYGYTF. In DNA form, the CDR3 reads TGCAGTGCGCAGGGCCAGGGGATCCTTTATGGCTACACCTTC.

This clonotype appeared many times. The rearrangement joins TRBV20-1 to TRBJ1-3, with D possibly TRBD1 on 6 matching bases. Looked up from germline, CDR1 is DFQATT and CDR2 is SNEGSKA (reference sequence). The CDR3 has 14 residues. The V end lost 6 bases, the J end lost 0 bases, and 12 bases lay between the germline ends. CDR3: CSAPGHISGNTIYF. The CDR3 coding sequence is TGCAGTGCCCCGGGACATATCTCTGGAAACACCATATATTTT.

The table lists this clonotype with many counts. The chain employs TRBV11-3 and TRBJ2-5; D is possibly TRBD2 (5 bases). Germline V lookup: CDR1 SGHNT, CDR2 YENEEA. This CDR3 contains 14 residues. The germline V and J ends were trimmed by 4 bases and 4 bases, with 13 bases remaining between them. Written as DNA, the CDR3 is TGTGCCAGCAGCTCAGCGACTAACTTAGAGACCCAGTACTTC. Amino acids: CASSSATNLETQYF.

The chain is built from TRBV3-1 and TRBJ2-1; D is possibly TRBD2 (5 bases). Germline lookup yields CDR1 LGHDT and CDR2 YNNKEL (reference sequence). V lost 1 base to trimming and J lost 1 base, with 20 bases between them. The CDR3 sequence is 19 residues long. The CDR3 DNA reads TGTGCCAGCAGCCAAGTTCCCGGAGGTGTATTGGGTTCCTACAATGAGCAGTTCTTC. Encoded protein: CASSQVPGGVLGSYNEQFF.

V is TRBV19 and J is TRBJ1-1; D may be TRBD1 (6 bases). The V and J ends lost 5 bases and 0 bases respectively, with 10 bases between them. The CDR3 is 14 residues long. Germline values: CDR1 LNHDA, CDR2 SQIVND (reference sequence). In nucleotides, the CDR3 is TGTGCCAGTAGTGTGGGACAACTGAACACTGAAGCTTTCTTT. Its translation is CASSVGQLNTEAFF. The whole variable domain, filled in from reference TRBV19 and TRBJ1-1, reads DGGITQSPKYLFRKEGQNVTLSCEQNLNHDAMYWYRQDPGQGLRLIYYSQIVNDFQKGDIAEGYSVSREKKESFPLTVTSAQKNPTAFYLCASSVGQLNTEAFFGQGTRLTVV.

The sample holds many counts of this clonotype. The rearrangement uses TRBV2 and TRBJ2-2, with 12 bases aligning to TRBD1. CDR3 length: 16 residues. CDR1 and CDR2 from the germline V gene are SNHLY and FYNNEI. V lost 10 bases and J lost 7; bases outside the gene matches: 13. The CDR3 is CAIRTGTGGGGGELFF. In nucleotides, the CDR3 is TGTGCCATCAGGACCGGGACAGGGGGCGGAGGCGGGGAGCTGTTTTTT.

This clonotype has a count of ten or more. The CDR3 is CSVAGGGGYTF. The DNA of the CDR3 is TGCAGCGTTGCCGGAGGGGGCGGCTACACCTTC. The chain carries TRBV29-1 and TRBJ1-2; TRBD1 agrees at 7 bases. The CDR3 is 11 amino acids. Looked up from germline, CDR1 is SQVTM and CDR2 is ANQGSEA. Trimming took 4 bases from V and 8 from J; bases not matched to a gene: 4. Full variable domain (remainder filled in from reference TRBV29-1 and TRBJ1-2): SAVISQKPSRDICQRGTSLTIQCQVDSQVTMMFWYRQQPGQSLTLIATANQGSEATYESGFVIDKFPISRPNLTFSTLTVSNMSPEDSSIYLCSVAGGGGYTFGSGTRLTVV.

This clonotype was counted ten times or more. This chain connects TRBV12-3 or TRBV12-4 to TRBJ1-1; 10 bases are shared with TRBD1. Trimming removed 10 bases from V and 5 bases from J; junction bases left unmatched: 10. This CDR3 has 14 amino acids. The CDR3, as DNA: TGTGCCACACTCGGACAGGGGGTTCGTACTGAAGCTTTCTTT. Translating it yields CATLGQGVRTEAFF.

This sequence joins TRBV20-1 and TRBJ2-1, with TRBD2 matching 12 bases. V lost 3 bases to trimming and J lost 8 bases; unmatched junction nucleotides: 8. The CDR3 is 15 amino acids. Looked up from germline, CDR1 is DFQATT and CDR2 is SNEGSKA (reference sequence). The CDR3 sequence: CSASPRLAGVDEQFF. The CDR3 DNA follows: TGCAGTGCTAGCCCCAGACTAGCGGGAGTTGATGAGCAGTTCTTC.

This clonotype was observed at least ten times. J is TRBJ2-3 and V is TRBV7-2, with D perhaps matching TRBD2 (6 bases). The CDR3 has 12 residues. Germline values: CDR1 SGHTA, CDR2 FQGNSA. Deletions cut 4 bases from V and 4 bases from J, with 6 bases between. The CDR3 sequence is CASSSGADTQYF. The DNA of the CDR3 is TGTGCCAGCAGCTCGGGGGCAGATACGCAGTATTTT.

This clonotype was counted at least ten times. J is TRBJ1-1 and V is TRBV19; 10 bases agree with TRBD1. This CDR3 comprises 15 residues. CDR1 is LNHDA, CDR2 SQIVND, per germline (reference sequence). The trim removed 10 bases at V and 0 bases at J, leaving 8 bases unmatched. CDR3 in DNA: TGTGCCACATCCGGGACAGGGGCCATGAACACTGAAGCTTTCTTT. As protein: CATSGTGAMNTEAFF.

In regard to this clonotype: A much larger clone differs from this one at a single base, so this may be a read error. The V call is TRBV28, the J call TRBJ1-2; 11 bases line up with TRBD1. Germline-derived CDR1 and CDR2 are MDHEN and SYDVKM. This CDR3 is 14 amino acids long. The CDR3 nucleotides are TGTGCCAGCAGGCGGACAGGGGGCGCCACCAAATTTATCTTC. This gives the protein CASRRTGGATKFIF.

The V and J genes are TRBV7-2 and TRBJ2-6; D perhaps matches TRBD1 (6 bases). Trimming took off 1 base at V and 0 bases at J, with 10 bases between the two ends. The CDR3 is 17 residues long. Germline lookup yields CDR1 SGHTA and CDR2 FQGNSA. Here the CDR3 reads CASSLGQGHSGANVLTF. The CDR3 DNA sequence: TGTGCCAGCAGCTTAGGTCAGGGACACTCTGGGGCCAACGTCCTGACTTTC.

The table lists this clonotype with many counts. The chain joins TRBV5-1 to TRBJ1-5, with D perhaps matching TRBD1 (5 bases). CDR1 is SGHRS and CDR2 is YFSETQ in the germline V gene. Trimming removed 0 bases from V and 0 bases from J, with 7 bases in between. The CDR3 totals 15 residues. CDR3 coding DNA: TGCGCCAGCAGCTTGGAGGGGTATAGCAATCAGCCCCAGCATTTT. Translation gives CASSLEGYSNQPQHF.